This is a list of T cell receptor beta chains from one sample in a study of blood T cell repertoires in COVID-19. Assay used: immunoSEQ multiplex PCR; TCRdb lists only in-frame clones, some missing. The table lists fewer than 450,000 clones, 88% of them singletons. The sequenced sample consisted of PBMCs or T cells enriched from blood (not recorded which). Receptor source: a woman aged 35 to 49 with acute COVID-19. CDR3s include the opening cysteine and the closing phenylalanine or tryptophan.

cdr3_aa j_call v_call
CASSLAPGSNEQYF TRBJ2-7 TRBV5-1
CASSVQPGQSTDTQYF TRBJ2-3 TRBV9
CASSLDTVANTIYF TRBJ1-3 TRBV5-1
CASSVGEGMTEAFF TRBJ1-1 TRBV9
CASRKTDTEAFF TRBJ1-1 TRBV5-6
CSVDGETQYF TRBJ2-5 TRBV29-1
CASTKGRETEAFF TRBJ1-1 TRBV11-2
CASSIRGQPSTDTQYF TRBJ2-3 TRBV5-6
CATSQELNEQFF TRBJ2-1 TRBV24-1
CASSLTENTEAFF TRBJ1-1 TRBV7-6
CSARRQAEAFF TRBJ1-1 TRBV20-1
CASSDRDSGNTIYF TRBJ1-3 TRBV25-1
CALEEGNTGELFF TRBJ2-2 TRBV6-5
CASSQGLGEDTQYF TRBJ2-3 TRBV3-1/TRBV3-2
CASKGQGYEKLFF TRBJ1-4 TRBV2
CASSYRDSRYGYTF TRBJ1-2 TRBV6-5
CASDPSRGHEQFF TRBJ2-1 TRBV18
CASSPPRGTGVSTEAFF TRBJ1-1 TRBV18
CATQGGGPGELFF TRBJ2-2 TRBV13
CASGPDYGGTDTQYF TRBJ2-3 TRBV7-2
CASSSLRGPLRLGSPLHF TRBJ1-6 TRBV11-2
CASSVVGGSRNEQFF TRBJ2-1 TRBV9